The 21 T cell receptor beta chains below come from one sample, sequenced in a study of cytomegalovirus exposure and HLA in healthy donors. The PCR ran on 60 Vbeta and 13 Jbeta primers. Sequenced by immunoSEQ multiplex PCR; TCRdb stores in-frame clones only, minus some. The profile shows under 200,000 clones, roughly 74% of them singletons. Sequencing used PBMCs. The receptors were sampled from a male donor in good health and CMV-seronegative.

The gene calls are TRBV7-3 and TRBJ2-5; possible D gene TRBD2, 5 bases. The CDR3 covers 12 residues. Germline V gene data show CDR1 as SGHTA and CDR2 as FQGTGA. The V end was cut by 2 bases, the J end by 5 bases, with 6 bases between. DNA of the CDR3: TGTGCCAGCAGCTTAGCGGGTGAGACCCAGTACTTC. Its translation is CASSLAGETQYF.

This clone showed up just a few times. The genes are TRBV6-6 and TRBJ1-2, with D uncertain. This CDR3 is 14 amino acids long. Deletions cut 2 bases from V and 2 bases from J, with 9 bases between. Germline CDR1 reads MNHNY; CDR2 reads SVGAGI (reference sequence). This CDR3 reads CASSYGQVNYGYTF. The CDR3 DNA reads as TGTGCCAGCAGTTACGGCCAAGTAAACTATGGCTACACCTTC.

The rearrangement uses TRBV11-3 and TRBJ2-2; 7 bases align to TRBD1. The CDR3 loop spans 14 amino acids. Trimming at V came to 5 bases and at J to 4 bases, leaving 4 bases not matched to a gene. Germline-derived CDR1 and CDR2 are SGHNT and YENEEA. CDR3 sequence: CASSRDRATGELFF. The CDR3 coding sequence is TGTGCCAGCAGCCGTGACAGGGCCACCGGGGAGCTGTTTTTT.

This clone was detected once. The chain recombines TRBV27 with TRBJ2-2, with D perhaps TRBD1 (6 bases). The V and J ends lost 2 bases and 4 bases respectively, with 11 bases between them. Germline V gene lookup returns CDR1 MNHEY and CDR2 SMNVEV (reference sequence). The CDR3 runs 15 residues. The CDR3 nucleotides are TGTGCCAGCAGTTTAATCCAGGGGTCCACCGGGGAGCTGTTTTTT. Amino acids: CASSLIQGSTGELFF.

The rearrangement links TRBV6-5 to TRBJ2-5; perhaps TRBD1 as D (5 bases). The CDR3 totals 14 residues. V was pared by 6 bases and J by 1 base, with 12 bases between. Germline V gives CDR1 MNHEY, CDR2 SVGAGI. The CDR3 sequence: CASSRTPFQETQYF. The CDR3 DNA reads TGTGCCAGCAGCCGGACACCCTTCCAAGAGACCCAGTACTTC.

V usage is TRBV2 and J usage is TRBJ1-1, with a weak D call TRBD1 (6 bases). The V gene lost 8 bases and the J gene lost 1 base, with 11 bases spanning the gap. The V gene's germline CDR1 is SNHLY and CDR2 FYNNEI. This CDR3 is built from 13 residues. CDR3: CASRKGENTEAFF. The CDR3 nucleotides read TGTGCCAGCCGTAAGGGGGAGAACACTGAAGCTTTCTTT.

The table lists this clone with a few counts. The chain links TRBV6-1 to TRBJ1-1, with 8 bases matching TRBD1. The CDR3 runs to 15 residues. J was trimmed by 5 bases and V by 2 bases; bases with no gene match: 7. CDR1 is MNHNS and CDR2 is SASEGT in the germline V gene. The CDR3 is CASSEITGGLTEAFF. The DNA for the CDR3 is TGTGCCAGCAGTGAAATCACAGGGGGACTAACTGAAGCTTTCTTT.

This clone was seen a handful of times. The chain has TRBV23-1 and TRBJ2-1; a weak D match, TRBD2 (5 bases). TRBV23-1 is recorded as an ORF, its role being uncertain. CDR3 length: 20 residues. V lost 4 bases and J 1 base, leaving 26 bases between the germline ends. The CDR3 spells CASSPLGVEGVLRSYNEQFF. The CDR3 DNA reads as TGCGCCAGCAGTCCCCTCGGGGTCGAGGGAGTGCTTAGGTCCTACAATGAGCAGTTCTTC.

The chain links TRBV4-3 to TRBJ2-7, with D possibly matching TRBD2 (5 bases). CDR1 and CDR2 (germline): LGHNA, YSLEER. V was pared by 0 bases and J by 3 bases, with 12 bases between. This CDR3 has 15 amino acids. The CDR3 here is CASSQDHRGGYEQYF. The CDR3 DNA is TGCGCCAGCAGCCAAGACCACCGAGGAGGCTACGAGCAGTACTTC.

The V call is TRBV7-9, the J call TRBJ2-7; TRBD2 agrees at 11 bases. The CDR3 sequence is 13 residues long. The ends lost 8 bases at V and 0 bases at J; junction bases unmatched: 0. Germline assignment: CDR1 SEHNR and CDR2 FQNEAQ (reference sequence). The CDR3 loop reads CASGLAGSYEQYF. The DNA of the CDR3 is TGTGCCAGCGGACTAGCGGGCTCCTACGAGCAGTACTTC.

V gene TRBV28 combines with J gene TRBJ2-5, with 7 nucleotides matching TRBD1. From germline, CDR1 is MDHEN and CDR2 SYDVKM. The ends lost 6 bases at V and 5 bases at J; junction bases unmatched: 3. This CDR3 region has 12 residues. In nucleotides, the CDR3 is TGTGCCAGCAGCCAACAGGGGGAGACCCAGTACTTC. As protein: CASSQQGETQYF.

As DNA, the CDR3 is TGTGCCAGCAGTGCGGGACAGGGGGCGTATGGCTACACCTTC. This sequence encodes CASSAGQGAYGYTF. The chain employs TRBV6-5 and TRBJ1-2, with 12 bases matching TRBD1. CDR3 length equals 14 residues. V trimming: 5 bases; J trimming: 5 bases; junction bases outside the gene matches: 3. Germline assignment: CDR1 MNHEY and CDR2 SVGAGI.

The chain employs TRBV5-6 and TRBJ2-1; weak D call: TRBD1 (5 bases). Trimming shortened V by 4 bases and J by 0 bases, and 17 bases separated the two germline ends. This CDR3 region has 17 residues. The germline CDR1 and CDR2 sequences are SGHDT and YYEEEE. CDR3 bases: TGTGCCAGCAGCCCTCTCCTGACAGAGAGCTCCTACAATGAGCAGTTCTTC. This codes for CASSPLLTESSYNEQFF.

The chain combines TRBV19 with TRBJ1-4, with D perhaps matching TRBD1 (6 bases). V lost 4 bases and J 7 bases, leaving 13 bases between the germline ends. In germline, CDR1 is LNHDA, CDR2 SQIVND (reference sequence). This CDR3 spans 14 amino acids. CDR3 protein: CASSNRQGSEKLFF. In DNA, the CDR3 is TGTGCCAGTAGTAACCGGCAGGGGAGTGAAAAACTGTTTTTT.

The J gene is TRBJ2-1, the V gene TRBV6-1; D is possibly TRBD1 (6 bases). The CDR3 has 14 residues. In germline, CDR1 is MNHNS, CDR2 SASEGT. Trimming shortened V by 3 bases and J by 4 bases, and 10 bases separated the two germline ends. This chain's CDR3 is CASSDRGPYNEQFF. The DNA of the CDR3 is TGTGCCAGCAGTGACAGGGGTCCGTACAATGAGCAGTTCTTC.

CDR3 residues: CASSSPYSNQPQHF. CDR3 in DNA: TGTGCCAGTAGTAGCCCCTATAGCAATCAGCCCCAGCATTTT. This chain connects TRBV19 to TRBJ1-5; no clear D. The CDR3 runs 14 residues. Germline V gene lookup returns CDR1 LNHDA and CDR2 SQIVND (reference sequence). V was pared by 4 bases and J by 0 bases, with 7 bases between.

The CDR3 loop reads CASSSGGQNIQYF. The DNA of the CDR3 is TGTGCCAGCAGCTCCGGGGGGCAGAACATTCAGTACTTC. This chain connects TRBV7-3 to TRBJ2-4, with D possibly being TRBD2 (7 bases). Trimming left V 4 bases short and J 7 bases short, with 11 bases between. This CDR3 contains 13 residues. CDR1 is SGHTA, CDR2 FQGTGA, per germline.

This clone was detected only a few times. The genes are TRBV10-1 and TRBJ2-1, with 14 nucleotides matching TRBD2. From germline, CDR1 is WNHNN and CDR2 SYGVQD (reference sequence). J lost 4 bases, V lost 6 bases, and 5 bases had no gene match. This CDR3 region has 16 residues. For the CDR3, the DNA is TGCGCCAGCAGGGTCTGGACTAGCGGGGGGTACAATGAGCAGTTCTTC. Its protein product is CASRVWTSGGYNEQFF.

The chain combines TRBV6-4 with TRBJ1-1; D perhaps matches TRBD1 (6 bases). Trimming pared 3 bases from V and 1 base from J, leaving 18 bases between. CDR3 length: 17 amino acids. Germline lookup yields CDR1 MRHNA and CDR2 SNTAGT. The CDR3 nucleotides are TGTGCCAGCAGTGAGGCCCGCGAGGGGGATGGGAACACTGAAGCTTTCTTT. Translation: CASSEAREGDGNTEAFF.

This chain uses TRBV5-1 with TRBJ1-6; D call uncertain. Deletions cut 4 bases from V and 1 base from J, with 6 bases between. The germline V gene encodes CDR1 SGHRS and CDR2 YFSETQ. CDR3 length equals 14 residues. CDR3 sequence (DNA): TGCGCCAGCAGCGTCGGGTCCTATAATTCACCCCTCCACTTT. Protein product: CASSVGSYNSPLHF.

The J gene is TRBJ2-1, the V gene TRBV7-6, with D perhaps matching TRBD1 (6 bases). CDR3 size: 14 residues. The ends were cut back, 1 base at V and 6 bases at J, with 10 bases in the middle. Germline V gives CDR1 SGHVS, CDR2 FNYEAQ. This CDR3 reads CASSLGTGINEQFF. CDR3 coding DNA: TGTGCCAGCAGCTTAGGTACAGGGATCAATGAGCAGTTCTTC.